This TCR beta chain was recorded in a study of cytomegalovirus exposure and HLA in healthy donors. Broader study findings: A later analysis revealed that TCR association rates differed between HLA loci, peaking at DRB1 and bottoming out at HLA-C. A prior analysis recorded that most TCR beta V segments were productive about 87% or about 30% of the time. Reported results showed that the classifier diagnosed cytomegalovirus status with high specificity and sensitivity. Judged likely to be a sequencing artifact was a cluster of highly shared sequence variants.

Worth noting for this clone: Antigen specificity is unknown.

Use of 60 Vbeta and 13 Jbeta primers characterized the PCR. TCRdb keeps only in-frame clones here, not all; method: immunoSEQ multiplex PCR. The sample consists of 75,000 to 80,000 clones, roughly 70% of them appearing once. The TCR originated in a man in his sixties in good health and CMV-seropositive. The sequencing input was PBMCs.

CDR3 region: CASSFAGRGLSYEQYF. The CDR3 coding sequence is TGTGCCAGCAGCTTCGCAGGCAGGGGGCTGTCCTACGAGCAGTACTTC. The chain carries TRBV11-2 and TRBJ2-7; 8 bases fit TRBD1. V lost 3 bases and J lost 1; bases outside the gene matches: 8. This CDR3 is built from 16 residues. Germline CDR1 SGHAT, CDR2 FQNNGV.